Sequencing of this TCR beta chain was carried out in a study of T cell responses to AZD1222 COVID-19 vaccine. Study-level points and caveats: After two AZD1222 doses, spike-specific TCR breadth and depth rose versus day 0. Regions 160-218 and 743-854 dominated among vaccine-associated CD4 TCRs spanning spike. The study sampled repertoires only after the peak T cell response. The donor group comprised mostly white British people and more females; the analysis possibly underestimated clonal diversity.

Notes on this clone: Its antigen is unknown.

This CDR3 spans 14 amino acids. Looked up from germline, CDR1 is SGHAT and CDR2 is FQNNGV. V trimming: 3 bases; J trimming: 5 bases; junction bases outside the gene matches: 0. Assay: immunoSEQ multiplex PCR; the TCRdb copy retains only in-frame clones and omits some. The sample shows 40,000 to 55,000 clones, about 90% of them seen only once. This chain links TRBV11-2 with TRBJ1-4; 10 nucleotides line up with TRBD1. The origin of this receptor is an adult who received the AZD1222 COVID-19 vaccine. This material consisted of peripheral blood, taken 28 days after the second AZD1222 dose. CDR3 residues: CASSLGQGNEKLFF. The CDR3 DNA reads as TGTGCCAGCAGCTTGGGACAGGGGAATGAAAAACTGTTTTTT.